Presented here are 19 T cell receptor beta chains from one specimen sequenced in a study of shared clonotypes between healthy human individuals (dated by TCRdb to the early 2020s). The method was the immunoSEQ multiplex PCR assay. Here the immuneACCESS table is served through TCRdb, limited to in-frame sequences with V and J called. Missing clones are a known gap in these copies; in checked studies unresolved V genes cover under half, and the rest lacks a known reason. The sample table holds 2.5 million or so clones, of which about 92% were seen once. The leading ten clones occupy over 0.12% of the sample. Sample: naive CD4+ T cells sorted from blood. The cell subset or site label of this sample denotes: CD45RA+ positively selected. Every receptor here comes from a man between 18 and 29 years old in good health.

The genes are TRBV5-6 and TRBJ1-5, with a tentative D call TRBD1 (6 bases). The V gene's germline CDR1 is SGHDT and CDR2 YYEEEE. The CDR3 contains 17 residues. Trimming left V 4 bases short and J 1 base short, with 18 bases between. In DNA, the CDR3 is TGTGCCAGCAGCCCTCGAAGGACAGCACTAAGCAATCAGCCCCAGCATTTT. This translates into CASSPRRTALSNQPQHF.

This chain uses TRBV6-6 with TRBJ2-5, with 8 bases fitting TRBD1. The CDR3 extends over 16 amino acids. Germline assignment: CDR1 MNHNY and CDR2 SVGAGI (reference sequence). With V trimmed by 5 bases and J by 0 bases, 8 bases remained unmatched. The CDR3, as DNA: TGTGCCAGCAGTACTACGGGACAGGCCCACCAAGAGACCCAGTACTTC. It specifies CASSTTGQAHQETQYF.

The chain has TRBV6-5 and TRBJ2-1; maybe TRBD2 (7 bases). There are 13 residues in the CDR3. V dropped 8 bases and J dropped 7 bases, with 15 bases sitting between them. The germline V gene encodes CDR1 MNHEY and CDR2 SVGAGI. The CDR3 bases are TGTGCCAGCCAAGGGGGGGCTGAGAATGAGCAGTTCTTC. As protein: CASQGGAENEQFF.

This chain joins TRBV18 and TRBJ2-5; the match to TRBD2 covers 12 bases. CDR3 length: 19 residues. The V gene's germline CDR1 is KGHSH and CDR2 LQKENI. The V segment lost 0 bases and the J segment 5 bases; nucleotides outside the gene matches: 13. The CDR3 loop is CASSPPRASGRAMWETQYF. The CDR3 DNA is TGTGCCAGCTCACCACCGAGAGCTAGCGGGAGGGCCATGTGGGAGACCCAGTACTTC.

This chain links TRBV6-5 with TRBJ2-1; TRBD1 matches at 8 bases. Per germline, CDR1 MNHEY and CDR2 SVGAGI. J gave up 5 bases and V 10 bases, and 4 bases lay outside the gene matches. This CDR3 has 12 residues. The CDR3, as DNA: TGTGCCACGGGGACAGGAAACAATGAGCAGTTCTTC. Amino acids: CATGTGNNEQFF.

The CDR3, as DNA: TGTGCCAGCAGCTCCGGGACAGGGCCCTATGGCTACACCTTC. Its translation: CASSSGTGPYGYTF. The V and J genes are TRBV7-6 and TRBJ1-2, with 9 bases aligning to TRBD1. The trim removed 4 bases at V and 4 bases at J, leaving 4 bases unmatched. The CDR3 length is 14 residues. Germline CDR1 is SGHVS and CDR2 is FNYEAQ.

This clone was seen a few times. The chain carries TRBV5-4 and TRBJ1-1, with 8 bases lining up with TRBD1. V lost 0 bases and J lost 1; bases outside the gene matches: 2. Germline V gene data show CDR1 as SGHNT and CDR2 as YYREEE (reference sequence). This CDR3 is built from 15 residues. The CDR3 nucleotides read TGTGCCAGCAGCTTGGAGGGACAGGCGAACACTGAAGCTTTCTTT. Translation: CASSLEGQANTEAFF.

V is TRBV18 and J is TRBJ1-1; possibly TRBD1 for D (5 bases). This CDR3 is 15 amino acids long. Trimming pared 0 bases from V and 4 bases from J, leaving 12 bases between. Looked up from germline, CDR1 is KGHSH and CDR2 is LQKENI. This CDR3 is CASSPPPGVGTEAFF. CDR3 DNA: TGTGCCAGCTCACCACCTCCGGGGGTTGGCACTGAAGCTTTCTTT.

This clone was counted a single time. The chain recombines TRBV30 with TRBJ1-4; TRBD1 matches 10 bases. V trimming: 5 bases; J trimming: 8 bases; junction bases outside the gene matches: 5. The CDR3 length is 13 residues. CDR1 is GTSNPN and CDR2 is SVGIG in the germline V gene (reference sequence). The CDR3 spells CAWGGQGIEKLFF. The CDR3 DNA follows: TGTGCCTGGGGGGGACAGGGGATCGAAAAACTGTTTTTT.

This sequence joins TRBV6-1 and TRBJ2-5; tentative D call: TRBD1 (6 bases). The CDR3 consists of 15 residues. Between the trimmed V and J ends, which lost 6 bases and 2 bases, there was a span of 16 bases. In germline, CDR1 is MNHNS, CDR2 SASEGT. Written as DNA, the CDR3 is TGTGCCAGCAGCCTATTCGGGACACCACAAGAGACCCAGTACTTC. Encoded protein: CASSLFGTPQETQYF.

This clone was seen once. The V call is TRBV6-5, the J call TRBJ1-2; D is unresolved. Trimming took off 2 bases at V and 4 bases at J, with 14 bases between the two ends. Germline lookup yields CDR1 MNHEY and CDR2 SVGAGI. The length of the CDR3 is 15 residues. The CDR3 region is CASSYRFGRRYGYTF. The CDR3 nucleotides are TGTGCCAGCAGTTACAGGTTCGGCCGACGCTATGGCTACACCTTC.

The gene calls are TRBV9 and TRBJ2-5; 12 bases agree with TRBD2. CDR1 and CDR2 (germline): SGDLS, YYNGEE. CDR3 length equals 16 residues. V lost 3 bases to trimming and J lost 5 bases; unmatched junction nucleotides: 8. The CDR3 nucleotides are TGTGCCAGCAGCGCCCGACGACTAGCGGGAGCGGAGACCCAGTACTTC. It yields the protein CASSARRLAGAETQYF.

The chain uses TRBV19 and TRBJ2-1; a possible D gene is TRBD1 (5 bases). V dropped 3 bases and J dropped 9 bases, with 15 bases sitting between them. There are 14 residues in the CDR3. Germline V CDR1 and CDR2: LNHDA, SQIVND (reference sequence). CDR3 in DNA: TGTGCCAGTAGTATGGGCAGGGTAGTAGGTGAGCAGTTCTTC. Its translation: CASSMGRVVGEQFF.

J is TRBJ2-1 and V is TRBV10-2; TRBD1 matches at 7 bases. Germline V gene lookup returns CDR1 WSHSY and CDR2 SAAADI. The CDR3 is made up of 15 amino acids. The junction had 8 bases not matched to a gene; V was cut back by 5 bases and J by 4 bases. CDR3 loop: CASSLGQVGYNEQFF. The CDR3 coding sequence is TGCGCCAGCAGTCTTGGACAGGTGGGGTACAATGAGCAGTTCTTC.

A word on this clone: This same CDR3 is encoded by further DNA sequences in the sample. The J gene is TRBJ2-1, the V gene TRBV7-2; 11 bases match TRBD2. V shed 4 bases and J 3 bases; nucleotides not matched to a gene: 5. Germline CDR1 reads SGHTA; CDR2 reads FQGNSA. This CDR3 contains 16 residues. The CDR3 region is CASSSAGLAVYNEQFF. DNA of the CDR3: TGTGCCAGCAGCTCCGCGGGACTAGCGGTCTACAATGAGCAGTTCTTC.

This chain joins TRBV19 and TRBJ2-7; TRBD2 agrees at 12 bases. The germline gives CDR1 LNHDA, CDR2 SQIVND (reference sequence). The CDR3 is 16 residues long. J gave up 4 bases and V 1 base, and 5 bases lay outside the gene matches. The CDR3 is CASSIGWTSGTYEQYF. As DNA, the CDR3 is TGTGCCAGTAGTATAGGATGGACTAGCGGGACTTACGAGCAGTACTTC.

The table lists this clone with a count of one. DNA of the CDR3: TGTGCCAGTAGTCTGGGATTGTTCTACAATGAGCAGTTCTTC. This encodes CASSLGLFYNEQFF. The chain joins TRBV19 to TRBJ2-1, with D hard to call. The CDR3 runs 14 residues. CDR1 is LNHDA, CDR2 SQIVND, per germline (reference sequence). V lost 5 bases, J lost 3 bases, and 11 bases lay in between. The full variable domain, in which reference TRBV19 and TRBJ2-1 provide the parts outside the CDR3, is DGGITQSPKYLFRKEGQNVTLSCEQNLNHDAMYWYRQDPGQGLRLIYYSQIVNDFQKGDIAEGYSVSREKKESFPLTVTSAQKNPTAFYLCASSLGLFYNEQFFGPGTRLTVL.

The chain combines TRBV7-6 with TRBJ2-1, with D maybe TRBD1 (6 bases). The CDR3 is 14 residues long. Per germline, CDR1 SGHVS and CDR2 FNYEAQ. Trimming removed 5 bases from V and 3 bases from J, with 11 bases in between. Written as DNA, the CDR3 is TGTGCCAGCAGCCCGGGACACCTCTACAATGAGCAGTTCTTC. Its translation: CASSPGHLYNEQFF.

A remark on this clone: Other DNA sequences in this sample translate to the same CDR3. V is TRBV29-1 and J is TRBJ1-2; 8 positions match TRBD1. The trim removed 6 bases at V and 7 bases at J, leaving 13 bases unmatched. This CDR3 is built from 14 residues. CDR1 is SQVTM, CDR2 ANQGSEA, per germline. The CDR3 sequence is CSVEKGQAAGGYTF. CDR3 DNA: TGCAGCGTCGAAAAGGGACAGGCCGCCGGTGGCTACACCTTC.